This is a list of T cell receptor beta chains from one sample in a study of Ad26.COV2.S vaccination and SARS-CoV-2 variants. Assay: immunoSEQ multiplex PCR; the TCRdb copy retains only in-frame clones and omits some. Among approximately 350,000 clones, roughly 87% were seen once, and the ten largest hold around 3.6%. Sequences were derived from peripheral blood, sampled in a trial of Ad26.COV2.S vaccine versus placebo. The receptors originated from a person aged 18-65 years who received the Ad26.COV2.S COVID-19 vaccine or a placebo. The CDR3 runs from the conserved cysteine through the conserved F or W. Fields, in order: CDR3 length, J gene, V gene, CDR3 protein.

>14|TRBJ2-7|TRBV5-1
CASSSRDRGPEQYF
>15|TRBJ2-5|TRBV3-1/TRBV3-2
CASSPSTAWRETQYF
>16|TRBJ2-7|TRBV4-1
CASSQSGTGRTYEQYF
>15|TRBJ2-3|TRBV20-1
CSASGSGASTDTQYF
>12|TRBJ2-5|TRBV6-2/TRBV6-3
CASSYWGDGQYF
>11|TRBJ2-1|TRBV12-3/TRBV12-4
CASSTGREQFF
>15|TRBJ1-4|TRBV5-6
CASSLSRTIHEKLFF
>13|TRBJ1-3|TRBV10-3
CAITPTSGNTIYF
>15|TRBJ2-2|TRBV5-1
CASSFYGGITGELFF
>13|TRBJ1-1|TRBV6-4
CASSQSWGTEAFF
>14|TRBJ2-7|TRBV6-5
CASNQQGAAYEQYF
>13|TRBJ1-3|TRBV29-1
CSVGQGAGNTIYF
>14|TRBJ2-7|TRBV2
CASTGGTVSYEQYF
>13|TRBJ2-1|TRBV5-1
CASNSGGAHEQFF
>17|TRBJ1-3|TRBV19
CASSLSEGRYSGNTIYF
>13|TRBJ1-2|TRBV30
CAWSGGQSHGYTF
>16|TRBJ1-2|TRBV5-4
CASSPPPGSAVYGYTF
>15|TRBJ2-1|TRBV7-9
CASSDGTGGRNEQFF